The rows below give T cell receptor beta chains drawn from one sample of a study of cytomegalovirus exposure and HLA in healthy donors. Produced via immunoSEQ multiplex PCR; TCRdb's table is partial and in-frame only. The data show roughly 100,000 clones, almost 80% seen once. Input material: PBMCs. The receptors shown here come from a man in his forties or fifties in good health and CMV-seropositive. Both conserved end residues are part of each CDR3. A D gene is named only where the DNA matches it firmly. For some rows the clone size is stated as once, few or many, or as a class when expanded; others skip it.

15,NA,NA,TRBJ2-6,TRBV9,TGTGCCAGCAGCGTAGGGGGGGCTGGGGCCAACGTCCTGACTTTC,CASSVGGAGANVLTF
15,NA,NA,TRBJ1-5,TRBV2,TGTGCCAGCAGTTCCCGGCGAGGGGGTACTCAGCCCCAGCATTTT,CASSSRRGGTQPQHF
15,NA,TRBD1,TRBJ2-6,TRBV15,TGTGCCACCAGCAGAGCCCGGGACAGCCCAGACGTCCTGACTTTC,CATSRARDSPDVLTF
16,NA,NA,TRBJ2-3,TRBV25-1,TGTGCCAGCAGTGACCTACAGGGAAGGGGGACAGATACGCAGTATTTT,CASSDLQGRGTDTQYF
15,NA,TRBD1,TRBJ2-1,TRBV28,TGTGCCAGCAGTTCCGGGACAGGGGCCCACAATGAGCAGTTCTTC,CASSSGTGAHNEQFF
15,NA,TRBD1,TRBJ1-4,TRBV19,TGTGCCAGTACCCAAGGACAGGGGGCGGGCGAAAAACTGTTTTTT,CASTQGQGAGEKLFF
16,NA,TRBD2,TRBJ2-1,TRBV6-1,TGTGCCAGCAGTGAATCTAAGTCCCTAGCGGGGGGGGAGCAGTTCTTC,CASSESKSLAGGEQFF
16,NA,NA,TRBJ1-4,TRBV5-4,TGTGCCAGCAGCCATCAAATCGGTTCAACTAATGAAAAACTGTTTTTT,CASSHQIGSTNEKLFF
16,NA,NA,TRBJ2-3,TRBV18,TGTGCCAGCTCACCTTTAGATCCTCCTACAGCAGATACGCAGTATTTT,CASSPLDPPTADTQYF
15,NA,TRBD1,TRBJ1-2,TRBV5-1,TGCGCCAGCAGCTTTGGACAGGGGGGAGCTTATGGCTACACCTTC,CASSFGQGGAYGYTF
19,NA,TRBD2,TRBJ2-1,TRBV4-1,TGCGCCAGCAGCACCAGACTAGCGGGAGGGCTCGGGTCCTACAATGAGCAGTTCTTC,CASSTRLAGGLGSYNEQFF
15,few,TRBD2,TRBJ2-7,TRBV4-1,TGCGCCAGCAGCCAAGAATTAGCGGGAAACTACGAGCAGTACTTC,CASSQELAGNYEQYF
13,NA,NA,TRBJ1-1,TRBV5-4,TGTGCCAGCAGCTTGGGGGGGGAGACTGAAGCTTTCTTT,CASSLGGETEAFF
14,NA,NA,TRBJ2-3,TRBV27,TGTGCCAGCAGTCTTAGCGCGGGCACAGATACGCAGTATTTT,CASSLSAGTDTQYF
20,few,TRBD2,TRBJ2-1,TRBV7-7,TGTGCCAGCAGCCTCTGGAAACTAGCGGGAGACTCTCTCTCCTACAATGAGCAGTTCTTC,CASSLWKLAGDSLSYNEQFF
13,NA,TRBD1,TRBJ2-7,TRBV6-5,TGTGCCAGCAGCCTACAGGGGGCGAGCGAGCAGTACTTC,CASSLQGASEQYF
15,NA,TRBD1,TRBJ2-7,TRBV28,TGTGCCAGCAGCCTTCCGGGACAGGGTTCCTACGAGCAGTACTTC,CASSLPGQGSYEQYF
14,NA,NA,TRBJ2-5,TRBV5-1,TGCGCCAGCAGCTTTCGTGGGGGGGGCGAGACCCAGTACTTC,CASSFRGGGETQYF
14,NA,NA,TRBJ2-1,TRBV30,TGTGCCTGGAGTCCCTCGTGGAGCGGAAATGAGCAGTTCTTC,CAWSPSWSGNEQFF
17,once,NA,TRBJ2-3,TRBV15,TGTGCCACCAGCAGAGATTGGGCTAGCCCACGGGCAGATACGCAGTATTTT,CATSRDWASPRADTQYF
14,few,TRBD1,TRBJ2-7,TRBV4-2,TGTGCCAGCAGCCGGACAGGGGAACCCTACGAGCAGTACTTC,CASSRTGEPYEQYF
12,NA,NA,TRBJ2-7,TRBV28,TGTGCCAGCAGTTTAAAGCGGTACGAGCAGTACTTC,CASSLKRYEQYF
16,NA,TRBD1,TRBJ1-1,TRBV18,TGTGCCAGCTCACCGTATATGGCAGGGGGAAATACTGAAGCTTTCTTT,CASSPYMAGGNTEAFF
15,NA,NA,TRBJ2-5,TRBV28,TGTGCCAGCACCATCTCGGGACTCTCTGCGGAGACCCAGTACTTC,CASTISGLSAETQYF
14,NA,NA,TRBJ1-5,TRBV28,TGTGCCAGCAAAATCCCTGAGCAAAATCAGCCCCAGCATTTT,CASKIPEQNQPQHF
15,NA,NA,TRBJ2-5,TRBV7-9,TGTGCCAGCAGCTTAGGTCGAGTGGCGGGAGAGACCCAGTACTTC,CASSLGRVAGETQYF
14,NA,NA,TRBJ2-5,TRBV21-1,TGTGCCAGCACCCCGGGACTCCCTCAAGAGACCCAGTACTTC,CASTPGLPQETQYF
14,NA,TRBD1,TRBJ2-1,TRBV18,TGTGCCAGCTCACCCCGACAGGGTGACAATGAGCAGTTCTTC,CASSPRQGDNEQFF
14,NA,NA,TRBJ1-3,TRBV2,TGTGCCAGCAGTGAACCCCGCTCTGGAAACACCATATATTTT,CASSEPRSGNTIYF
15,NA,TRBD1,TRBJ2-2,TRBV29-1,TGCATCTCGGTGGGGACAGGGGGCGGTCTAGGGGAGCTGTTTTTT,CISVGTGGGLGELFF
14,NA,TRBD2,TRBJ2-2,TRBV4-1,TGCGCCAGCAGCCAACCGGGAGGTACCGGGGAGCTGTTTTTT,CASSQPGGTGELFF
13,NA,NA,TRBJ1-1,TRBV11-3,TGTGCCAGCAGCTTAGAGAGGAACACTGAAGCTTTCTTT,CASSLERNTEAFF
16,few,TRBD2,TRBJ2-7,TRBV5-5,TGTGCCAGCAGCTTGCAGACTAGCGGGAGGTACTACGAGCAGTACTTC,CASSLQTSGRYYEQYF
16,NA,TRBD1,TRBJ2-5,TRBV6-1,TGTGCCAGCAGTGAAGGAGCGGGACAGGGGGTAGAGACCCAGTACTTC,CASSEGAGQGVETQYF
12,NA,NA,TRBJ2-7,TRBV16,TGTGCCAGCAGCCAATCGAGGAACGAGCAGTACTTC,CASSQSRNEQYF
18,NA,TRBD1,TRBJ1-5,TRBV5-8,TGTGCCAGCAGCTTGGCCGAAGGGGACCAGGGGGACAATCAGCCCCAGCATTTT,CASSLAEGDQGDNQPQHF
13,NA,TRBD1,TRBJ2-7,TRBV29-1,TGCAGCGTTGACCCGGGACAGGGAAACGAGCAGTACTTC,CSVDPGQGNEQYF
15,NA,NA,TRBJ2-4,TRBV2,TGTGCCAGCAGCCACGGTCAGGGTGGCAAAAACATTCAGTACTTC,CASSHGQGGKNIQYF
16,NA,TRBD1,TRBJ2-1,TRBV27,TGTGCCAGCAGCCGAATCCCGGGACAGGGGATCAATGAGCAGTTCTTC,CASSRIPGQGINEQFF
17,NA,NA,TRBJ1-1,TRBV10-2,TGCGCCAGCAGTGAGGGCCAAAGGGGGACCATGAACACTGAAGCTTTCTTT,CASSEGQRGTMNTEAFF
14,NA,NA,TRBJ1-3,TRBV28,TGTGCCAGCAGCTCCAGACTCTCTGGAAACACCATATATTTT,CASSSRLSGNTIYF
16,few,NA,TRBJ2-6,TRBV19,TGTGCCAGTACCGAACCAGGGATCTCTGGGGCCAACGTCCTGACTTTC,CASTEPGISGANVLTF
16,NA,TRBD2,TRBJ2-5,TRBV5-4,TGTGCCAGCAGATTAACCTCAACTAGCGGCCAAGAGACCCAGTACTTC,CASRLTSTSGQETQYF
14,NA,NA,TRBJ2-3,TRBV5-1,TGCGCCAGCACCACTACAGGGCCTATTGGGACGCAGTATTTT,CASTTTGPIGTQYF
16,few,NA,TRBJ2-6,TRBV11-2,TGTGCCAGCAGCTGGGGCCGATCCTCTGGGGCCAACGTCCTGACTTTC,CASSWGRSSGANVLTF
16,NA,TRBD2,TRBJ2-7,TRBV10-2,TGCGCCAGCAGTGATTGGGGTGAGCGGGACTCCTACGAGCAGTACTTC,CASSDWGERDSYEQYF
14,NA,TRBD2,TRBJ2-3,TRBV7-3,TGTGCCAGCAGCTTCGGACTAGCGACAGATATGCAGTATTTT,CASSFGLATDMQYF
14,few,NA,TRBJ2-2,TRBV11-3,TGTGCCAGCAGTCAGGGGCCGACGACCGGGGAGCTGTTTTTT,CASSQGPTTGELFF
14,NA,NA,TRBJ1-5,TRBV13,TGTGCCAGCAGCCAAAGGGGTAGCAATCAGCCCCAGCATTTT,CASSQRGSNQPQHF
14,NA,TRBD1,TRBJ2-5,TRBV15,TGTGCCACCAGCAGGGACAGGACCCAAGAGACCCAGTACTTC,CATSRDRTQETQYF
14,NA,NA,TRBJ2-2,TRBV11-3,TGTGCCAGCAGCGATAGAGGCGGGGCCGGGGAGCTGTTTTTT,CASSDRGGAGELFF
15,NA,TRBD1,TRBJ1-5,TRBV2,TGTGCCAGCAGAGACGACAGGGGCGGCAATCAGCCCCAGCATTTT,CASRDDRGGNQPQHF